This TCR beta chain was captured in a study of CXCR3-negative and CXCR3-positive naive CD8 T cells (dated by TCRdb to the late 2010s). At the level of the whole study: In total, roughly 140 million TRB reads were obtained, which works out to roughly 1.5 +/- 0.3 million reads per library. The diversity and physicochemical repertoire analyses included fewer than twelve donors pooled from two independent experiments. Naive subsets from several donors and memory cells from 3 donors were included in the TRBV-TRBJ cluster analysis. Findings and caveats that apply to the study as a whole: CXCR3 expression partially decreased after cryopreservation, so most assays used freshly isolated PBMCs. TRB CDR3s from CXCR3-positive naive cells showed higher hydrophobicity (lower Kidera factor 4), lower energy, and higher strength and volume indices than CXCR3-negative naive cells. Repertoire diversity was comparably high in both naive subsets but much lower in memory CD8+ T cells. Because surface CD5, which is linked to self-reactivity in mice, was comparable between the naive subsets, TCR interaction strength was also inferred from TRB CDR3 physicochemical properties. Similar TRBV-TRBJ usage was shown by naive CXCR3-negative and CXCR3-positive cells from the same donor, whereas distinct patterns were shown by memory cells.

Comments on this clonotype: Its antigen has not been determined.

In the germline V gene (reference sequence), CDR1 corresponds to MNHEY and CDR2 to SMNVEV. The CDR3 spans 15 residues, from the cysteine through the phenylalanine. DNA is not recorded here. For each CD8+ T cell subset, flow sorting was done in triplicate, and 300,000 or so cells per subset went directly into RLT lysis buffer. Naive CD8+ T cells were defined stringently as CD45RO-CCR7+CD27+CD95- to exclude memory contaminants. Peripheral blood mononuclear cells were isolated from buffy coats by standard density gradient centrifugation. Naive CXCR3-negative and CXCR3-positive CD8+ T cells were flow-sorted using a FACSAria III. An RNeasy Mini Kit was used to extract total RNA from the sorted cells. TCRdb records NextSeq 550 as the sequencer. The Human TCR Profiling Kit (MiLaboratory) was used to make UMI-labeled 5' RACE TRB cDNA libraries. cDNA synthesis used the entire amount of extracted RNA, and PCR amplification then used the entire amount of cDNA produced. The libraries were made side by side, with each library going through the same number of PCR cycles. On the study's bioinformatics: With a requirement of at least two reads per UMI, MIGEC and MiXCR extracted about 50,000 +/- 10,000 unique UMI-labeled TRB cDNA molecules per library. An average of around 40,000 +/- 10,000 functional in-frame TRB CDR3 nucleotide clonotypes without stop codons was found per library. After downsampling to 5000 UMI-labeled TRB molecules per sample, diversity metrics such as normalized Shannon-Wiener and Chao1 were calculated in VDJtools. Clonotype-size-weighted physicochemical properties of the central five CDR3 residues (interaction energy, strength, volume and Kidera factor 4) were computed in VDJtools. The reads went through TCRdb reprocessing, and each CDR3 protein sequence gets one entry with no DNA. These V and J calls originate from TCRdb's pipeline instead of the authors' own analysis. This sample's table contains over 70,000 distinct CDR3 sequences. The ten largest clones add up to less than 0.6% of the sample.

The rearrangement joined TRBV27 to TRBJ2-4; TCRdb calls TRBD1, which cannot be checked without DNA. This clonotype originated in a human donor in good health. Some clones in this sample may be carry-over from other donors' samples. The sample was naive CXCR3+ CD8+ T cells from blood. In the paper's terms, the cell subset or site label means: CD45RO-CCR7+CD27+CD95- naive CD8+ T cells expressing CXCR3 (TNR3+). The CDR3 region: CASRATGEGKNIQYF.